The clone carrying this T cell receptor beta chain showed up many times. Antigen: not known. A single record per CDR3 protein comes from TCRdb applying MiXCR to the RACE reads. The table lists over 100,000 distinct CDR3 sequences, roughly a tenth of them singletons. This specimen comes from a study of human T cells and chemical hapten exposure. About the research overall: Doses of diphenylcyclopropenone went to the patients' scalps weekly throughout the roughly 24-week study. DPC at 0.01% went onto the upper back in patch tests, read at 6 days.

General observations from the study: Significantly greater numbers of large CDR3 similarity clusters came from expanded TCRs than from controls.

Sample time point: patch test 2, 6 weeks after DPC sensitization. Treatment given: therapeutic diphenylcyclopropenone sensitization with weekly scalp DPC. CDR3 length: 13 residues. Germline lookup yields CDR1 DFQATT and CDR2 SNEGSKA (reference sequence). V was pared by 8 bases and J by 5 bases, with 12 bases of the junction left unmatched. The J gene is TRBJ2-7, the V gene TRBV20-1; 7 bases align to TRBD1. The sample consisted of whole blood, taken in connection with sensitization to the hapten diphenylcyclopropenone (DPC). The receptor was derived from a woman aged 40 to 50 with alopecia areata. Some clones in this sample may be carry-over from other donors' samples. The CDR3 reads CSPPDREIHEQYF. CDR3 coding DNA: TGCAGTCCGCCAGACAGGGAAATCCACGAGCAGTACTTC.